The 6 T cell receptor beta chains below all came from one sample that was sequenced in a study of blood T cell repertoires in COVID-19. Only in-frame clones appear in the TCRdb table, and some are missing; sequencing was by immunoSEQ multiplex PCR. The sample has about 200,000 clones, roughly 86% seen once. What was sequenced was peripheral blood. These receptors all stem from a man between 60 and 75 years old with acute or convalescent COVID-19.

The CDR3 sequence: CASSDRRGNTEAFF. The CDR3 DNA reads TGTGCCAGCAGTGATCGCAGGGGAAACACTGAAGCTTTCTTT. The gene calls are TRBV2 and TRBJ1-1; D possibly corresponds to TRBD1 (6 bases). In germline, CDR1 is SNHLY, CDR2 FYNNEI. The CDR3 totals 14 residues. Between the trimmed V and J ends, which lost 3 bases and 2 bases, there was a span of 10 bases.

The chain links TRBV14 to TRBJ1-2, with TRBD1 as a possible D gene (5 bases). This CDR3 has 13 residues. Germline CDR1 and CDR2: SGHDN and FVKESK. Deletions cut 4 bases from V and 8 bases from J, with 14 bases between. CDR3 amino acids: CASSLGRGGGYTF. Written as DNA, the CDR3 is TGTGCCAGCAGCCTGGGACGGGGGGGAGGCTACACCTTC.

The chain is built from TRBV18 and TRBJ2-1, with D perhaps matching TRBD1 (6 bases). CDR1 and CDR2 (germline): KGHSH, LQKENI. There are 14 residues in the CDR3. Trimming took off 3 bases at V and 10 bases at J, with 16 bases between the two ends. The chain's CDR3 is CASSPGQKTWEQFF. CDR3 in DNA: TGTGCCAGCTCACCGGGACAAAAAACCTGGGAGCAGTTCTTC.

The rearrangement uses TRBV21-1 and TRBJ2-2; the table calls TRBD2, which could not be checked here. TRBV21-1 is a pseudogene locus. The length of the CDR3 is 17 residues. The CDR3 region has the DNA TGTGCCAGCAGCAAAGTGGGGGGACGGACGAACACCGGGGAGCTGTTTTTT. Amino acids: CASSKVGGRTNTGELFF.

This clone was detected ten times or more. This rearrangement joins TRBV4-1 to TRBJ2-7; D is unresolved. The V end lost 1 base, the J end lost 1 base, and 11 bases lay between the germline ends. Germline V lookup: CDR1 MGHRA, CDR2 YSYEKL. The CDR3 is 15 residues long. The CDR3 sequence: CASSQVSGESYEQYF. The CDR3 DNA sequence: TGCGCCAGCAGCCAAGTCTCCGGAGAGTCCTACGAGCAGTACTTC.

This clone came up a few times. CDR3 DNA sequence: TGTGCCAGCAGTCTTCAAGGGGGTTTGTTGGAGCCCCAGCATTTT. Amino acid sequence: CASSLQGGLLEPQHF. The chain is built from TRBV2 and TRBJ1-5; D is possibly TRBD1 (6 bases). Looked up from germline, CDR1 is SNHLY and CDR2 is FYNNEI. Trimming pared 5 bases from V and 8 bases from J, leaving 19 bases between. This CDR3 spans 15 amino acids.